This T cell receptor (beta chain) was recorded in a study of cytomegalovirus exposure and HLA in healthy donors. Overall study results and limits: With later analysis, a missense DCLRE1C variant became linked to TCR beta V- and J-gene trimming. What TCR beta sequences reportedly achieved was accurate prediction of HLA-A and HLA-B alleles in most subjects.

Use of 60 Vbeta and 13 Jbeta primers characterized the PCR. Profiled with immunoSEQ multiplex PCR; TCRdb holds only in-frame clones, not every one. The sample comprises roughly 73,000 clones, approximately 84% of which are singletons, and 2% to 3% rests with the top ten. Donors likely had unrecorded immune exposures despite being nominally healthy when sampled. This clone was picked up one time. Its antigen remains unidentified. This sample includes further DNA sequences coding for the same CDR3. The CDR3 has 13 residues. Between the trimmed V and J ends, which lost 5 bases and 3 bases, there was a span of 12 bases. Germline assignment: CDR1 SGHDT and CDR2 YYEEEE.

The sample consisted of PBMCs. The receptor's source is a woman aged 45-65 years in good health and CMV-seronegative. The V and J genes are TRBV5-6 and TRBJ2-7; the D gene is possibly TRBD2 (6 bases). The chain's CDR3 is CASSSIGGYEQYF. CDR3 sequence (DNA): TGTGCCAGCAGTTCCATCGGGGGCTACGAGCAGTACTTC.